This TCR beta chain emerged from a study of shared clonotypes between healthy human individuals. The study's findings and limits: Non-shared clonotypes had lower generation probabilities than clonotypes shared by all four sorted-subset donors. As a rule, naive subsets had a larger estimated richness than memory subsets.

This clone was counted between two and nine times. Its antigen is undetermined. Data came from immunoSEQ multiplex PCR; TCRdb stores just in-frame clones and leaves some out. There are 550,000 to 850,000 clones in the sample; around 77% occur only once, and 1.8% lies in the top ten. Trimming took off 0 bases at V and 0 bases at J, with 10 bases between the two ends. The CDR3 loop spans 15 amino acids. Germline CDR1 and CDR2: SGHRS and YFSETQ. Sequences were obtained from memory CD4+ T cells sorted from blood. Subset reported: CD45RA-negative fraction. V is TRBV5-1 and J is TRBJ2-7, with D perhaps assigned TRBD1 or TRBD2 (5 bases each). The origin of this receptor is a woman aged 30 to 39 in good health. The CDR3 region has the DNA TGCGCCAGCAGCTTGGCCGGGACCTACTCCTACGAGCAGTACTTC. It specifies CASSLAGTYSYEQYF. Supplemented by reference TRBV5-1 and TRBJ2-7, the full variable domain reads KAGVTQTPRYLIKTRGQQVTLSCSPISGHRSVSWYQQTPGQGLQFLFEYFSETQRNKGNFPGRFSGRQFSNSRSEMNVSTLELGDSALYLCASSLAGTYSYEQYFGPGTRLTVT.